The 5 T cell receptor beta chains in this list originate from one sample, sequenced in a study of T-cell reconstitution after alpha-beta-depleted transplantation in children (dated by TCRdb to the mid-2010s). Libraries came from PCR. This sample was sequenced with an Illumina HiSeq 2500. To normalize quantification of the TCRbeta repertoire, the TCR libraries were built with molecular barcoding that relied on unique molecular identifiers. TCRdb trimmed public reads at Q25 via fastp, called clones via MiXCR and kept in-frame beta chains. Merged by CDR3 protein, the rows form single entries marked with the most common genes and DNA. In this sample the table shows fewer than 700,000 distinct CDR3 sequences, more than 20% of which occur a single time. The ten largest clones take up around an eighth of the sample. The treatment or condition label, read with the paper, signifies: allogeneic hematopoietic cell transplantation with graft depleted of TCRalphabeta T cells and CD19 B cells.

This sample comprised PBMCs, mostly from graft donor cells, obtained 360 days after TCRalphabeta/CD19-depleted stem cell transplant. The receptors were sampled from a boy younger than two who had a stem cell transplant for acute myeloid leukemia, so the T cells may come from the graft donor.

This clonotype was found many times. The chain employs TRBV5-1 and TRBJ2-3, with D perhaps TRBD1 (6 bases). This CDR3 region has 14 residues. Germline lookup yields CDR1 SGHRS and CDR2 YFSETQ. Trimming pared 5 bases from V and 2 bases from J, leaving 12 bases between. The CDR3 spells CASRGAVHTDTQYF. As DNA, the CDR3 is TGCGCCAGCAGGGGGGCGGTCCACACAGATACGCAGTATTTT.

This clonotype was seen at least ten times. The V call is TRBV4-3, the J call TRBJ2-6; unclear D gene. Trimming pared 1 base from V and 0 bases from J, leaving 7 bases between. Germline CDR1 is LGHNA and CDR2 is YSLEER. The CDR3 is 16 amino acids. The CDR3 coding sequence is TGCGCCAGCAGCCAAGTGAGTGTCTCTGGGGCCAACGTCCTGACTTTC. Protein sequence: CASSQVSVSGANVLTF.

This clonotype was seen ten or more times. The rearrangement uses TRBV29-1 and TRBJ2-5, with D perhaps TRBD2 (5 bases). Germline V gene data show CDR1 as SQVTM and CDR2 as ANQGSEA. V shed 4 bases and J shed 4 bases, with 13 bases lying between them. This CDR3 comprises 13 residues. In DNA form, the CDR3 reads TGCAGCGTTGGGCGGAACGCGGGAGAGACCCAGTACTTC. Its protein product is CSVGRNAGETQYF.

A few counts support this clonotype. The J gene is TRBJ2-7, the V gene TRBV20-1, with D perhaps TRBD1 (6 bases). CDR1 is DFQATT, CDR2 SNEGSKA, per germline (reference sequence). The CDR3 runs to 14 residues. V dropped 6 bases and J dropped 3 bases, with 18 bases sitting between them. CDR3 loop: CSARLRGFDYEQYF. CDR3 nucleotide sequence: TGCAGTGCCAGACTCAGGGGTTTCGACTACGAGCAGTACTTC.

This clonotype has at least ten counts. The chain is built from TRBV10-3 and TRBJ1-1, with D possibly matching TRBD1 (5 bases). Trimming took off 8 bases at V and 4 bases at J, with 26 bases between the two ends. The CDR3 loop spans 17 amino acids. Germline V gene sequence: CDR1 ENHRY, CDR2 SYGVKD. The CDR3, as DNA: TGTGCCATCTCCGACAGTAGGGCACATTTCGGTAGCACTGAAGCTTTCTTT. Its protein product is CAISDSRAHFGSTEAFF.